The next 22 T cell receptor beta chains were all read from a single sample in a study of shared clonotypes between healthy human individuals. The table came from immunoSEQ multiplex PCR; TCRdb's copy has only in-frame clones and leaves some out. Of approximately 2.3 million clones listed, approximately 95% were seen once; the top ten hold 0.39%. The sequenced material came from naive CD4+ T cells from PBMCs. As for subset: CD45RA+ positively selected. These receptors came from a man between 18 and 29 years old in good health. Some clones in this sample may be carry-over from other donors' samples.

The V call is TRBV4-2, the J call TRBJ1-2; TRBD1 is a possible D gene (6 bases). Germline V gene sequence: CDR1 LGHNA, CDR2 YNFKEQ. Trimming pared 4 bases from V and 5 bases from J, leaving 8 bases between. The CDR3 totals 12 residues. Here the CDR3 reads CASSRQDYGYTF. The CDR3 coding sequence is TGTGCCAGCAGCCGACAGGATTATGGCTACACCTTC.

The chain couples TRBV30 to TRBJ2-2; D is unresolved. Trimming took 3 bases from V and 0 from J, leaving 8 bases between them. This CDR3 region has 14 residues. Germline loops: CDR1 GTSNPN, CDR2 SVGIG (reference sequence). As DNA, the CDR3 is TGTGCCTGGAGGCAGGCGGCGAACACCGGGGAGCTGTTTTTT. Amino acids: CAWRQAANTGELFF. The entire variable domain, with the rest obtained from reference TRBV30 and TRBJ2-2, is as follows: SQTIHQWPATLVQPVGSPLSLECTVEGTSNPNLYWYRQAAGRGLQLLFYSVGIGQISSEVPQNLSASRPQDRQFILSSKKLLLSDSGFYLCAWRQAANTGELFFGEGSRLTVL.

This clone was seen a few times. The chain has TRBV27 and TRBJ1-1, with D perhaps matching TRBD1 (6 bases). The CDR3 sequence is 15 residues long. V shed 5 bases and J shed 0 bases, with 13 bases lying between them. Germline lookup yields CDR1 MNHEY and CDR2 SMNVEV (reference sequence). This chain's CDR3 is CASSETGHMNTEAFF. CDR3 coding DNA: TGTGCCAGCAGTGAGACAGGACACATGAACACTGAAGCTTTCTTT.

The chain links TRBV11-1 to TRBJ2-2; 7 bases align to TRBD2. The V gene's germline CDR1 is SGHAT and CDR2 FQDESV (reference sequence). With 2 bases clipped from V and 5 bases from J, the junction kept 8 bases outside the gene matches. CDR3 size: 16 residues. CDR3 residues: CASSLRKSGTTGELFF. The DNA of the CDR3 is TGTGCCAGCAGCTTAAGGAAGAGCGGGACGACCGGGGAGCTGTTTTTT.

The sample holds a few counts of this clone. CDR3 residues: CASSQQYQDRGTQPQHF. The CDR3, as DNA: TGTGCCAGCAGCCAGCAATATCAGGATAGAGGGACTCAGCCCCAGCATTTT. The chain joins TRBV4-2 to TRBJ1-5; D may be TRBD1 (5 bases). This CDR3 comprises 17 residues. The V gene lost 3 bases and the J gene lost 6 bases, with 21 bases spanning the gap. Germline-derived CDR1 and CDR2 are LGHNA and YNFKEQ.

This chain uses TRBV6-1 with TRBJ1-5; 9 bases agree with TRBD1. The CDR3 spans 15 residues. V trimming: 9 bases; J trimming: 1 base; junction bases outside the gene matches: 7. Germline CDR1 is MNHNS and CDR2 is SASEGT. The CDR3 nucleotides read TGTGCCAGTCTCCTGGGACAGGGAAGCAATCAGCCCCAGCATTTT. Translated, it gives CASLLGQGSNQPQHF.

Points on this clone: Other DNA variants within this sample encode the same CDR3. The V call is TRBV7-2, the J call TRBJ2-7, with TRBD1 matching 7 bases. Per the germline V gene, CDR1 is SGHTA and CDR2 is FQGNSA. With V trimmed by 1 base and J by 0 bases, 3 bases remained unmatched. CDR3 length: 15 amino acids. In DNA, the CDR3 is TGTGCCAGCAGCTTAGGCAGGGGGAGCTCCTACGAGCAGTACTTC. The encoded protein is CASSLGRGSSYEQYF. Full variable domain (missing parts from reference TRBV7-2 and TRBJ2-7): GAGVSQSPSNKVTEKGKDVELRCDPISGHTALYWYRQSLGQGLEFLIYFQGNSAPDKSGLPSDRFSAERTGGSVSTLTIQRTQQEDSAVYLCASSLGRGSSYEQYFGPGTRLTVT.

The chain employs TRBV28 and TRBJ1-3; TRBD1 matches at 7 bases. This CDR3 comprises 16 residues. CDR1 MDHEN and CDR2 SYDVKM come from the germline V gene. V was pared by 5 bases and J by 0 bases, with 7 bases of the junction left unmatched. CDR3 nucleotide sequence: TGTGCCAGCAGTGGCCCGGGACAGACCTCTGGAAACACCATATATTTT. Its translation is CASSGPGQTSGNTIYF.

This clone appeared once. At the DNA level, this CDR3 is encoded by other sequences in the same sample as well. V gene TRBV9 combines with J gene TRBJ2-6, with D uncertain. Germline V gene lookup returns CDR1 SGDLS and CDR2 YYNGEE. The ends were cut back, 1 base at V and 4 bases at J, with 9 bases in the middle. The CDR3 has 15 residues. As DNA, the CDR3 is TGTGCCAGCAGCGTACTGGGCTCCGGGGCCAACGTCCTGACTTTC. Encoded protein: CASSVLGSGANVLTF.

The rearrangement links TRBV28 to TRBJ2-7; TRBD2 agrees at 14 bases. In germline, CDR1 is MDHEN, CDR2 SYDVKM. V trimming: 6 bases; J trimming: 4 bases; junction bases outside the gene matches: 8. The CDR3 spans 16 residues. CDR3 nucleotides: TGTGCCAGCAGCCCCCCACGACTAGCGGGAGGGTACGAGCAGTACTTC. Translated, it gives CASSPPRLAGGYEQYF.

This clone was seen once. The rearrangement joins TRBV28 to TRBJ2-3; D uncertain. CDR3 length: 14 amino acids. Trimming stripped 2 bases from V and 0 bases from J, with 6 bases between. Germline values: CDR1 MDHEN, CDR2 SYDVKM. The CDR3: CASSLTVSTDTQYF. The CDR3 nucleotides read TGTGCCAGCAGTTTAACAGTTAGCACAGATACGCAGTATTTT.

This chain uses TRBV5-4 with TRBJ2-7, with D tentatively TRBD1 (6 bases). Germline CDR1 is SGHNT and CDR2 is YYREEE (reference sequence). Deletions cut 4 bases from V and 0 bases from J, with 14 bases between. The CDR3 consists of 15 residues. CDR3 in amino acids: CASSTWTDSSYEQYF. The CDR3, as DNA: TGTGCCAGCAGCACCTGGACAGATAGCTCCTACGAGCAGTACTTC.

This clone has a single count. The chain has TRBV19 and TRBJ2-4, with 8 bases that match TRBD1. In germline, CDR1 is LNHDA, CDR2 SQIVND (reference sequence). The CDR3 has 13 amino acids. The ends lost 5 bases at V and 4 bases at J; junction bases unmatched: 1. For the CDR3, the DNA is TGTGCCAGTAGTTGGGACAGGAAAAACATTCAGTACTTC. It translates to CASSWDRKNIQYF.

V and J are TRBV11-3 and TRBJ2-2; D unclear. Germline V lookup: CDR1 SGHNT, CDR2 YENEEA. This CDR3 has 14 amino acids. V lost 0 bases to trimming and J lost 3 bases, with 5 bases between them. As DNA, the CDR3 is TGTGCCAGCAGCTTAGACGGGTACACCGGGGAGCTGTTTTTT. Residues: CASSLDGYTGELFF.

This chain connects TRBV5-1 to TRBJ2-7; D remains unclear. This CDR3 spans 14 amino acids. Trimming removed 0 bases at V and 0 bases at J, with 7 bases between. The germline gives CDR1 SGHRS, CDR2 YFSETQ. CDR3 residues: CASSLEPNSYEQYF. The CDR3 DNA sequence: TGCGCCAGCAGCTTGGAGCCTAACTCCTACGAGCAGTACTTC.

This chain uses TRBV6-5 with TRBJ2-5; TRBD1 is a possible D gene (6 bases). V lost 4 bases and J 5 bases, leaving 14 bases between the germline ends. Germline V gene data show CDR1 as MNHEY and CDR2 as SVGAGI. The CDR3 length is 14 residues. The CDR3 sequence is CASSSRGARETQYF. DNA for the CDR3: TGTGCCAGCAGTTCCAGGGGAGCGCGCGAGACCCAGTACTTC.

This sequence joins TRBV7-2 and TRBJ2-4; weak D call: TRBD2 (5 bases). The germline V gene has CDR1 SGHTA and CDR2 FQGNSA. The CDR3 has 15 residues. With 5 bases removed from V and 0 bases from J, the gap between germline ends came to 11 bases. The CDR3 bases are TGTGCCAGCAGCCAGAGGCGGGCAGCCAAAAACATTCAGTACTTC. It encodes CASSQRRAAKNIQYF.

This chain joins TRBV28 and TRBJ2-7, with TRBD1 as a possible D gene (5 bases). V lost 7 bases to trimming and J lost 3 bases, with 10 bases between them. The germline gives CDR1 MDHEN, CDR2 SYDVKM. The CDR3 consists of 12 residues. The CDR3, as DNA: TGTGCCAGCACCCAGGGAAGCTACGAGCAGTACTTC. This codes for CASTQGSYEQYF.

The chain combines TRBV7-9 with TRBJ2-3; no definite D call. V gave up 2 bases and J gave up 4 bases, with 10 bases separating them. The CDR3 sequence is 14 residues long. Looked up from germline, CDR1 is SEHNR and CDR2 is FQNEAQ (reference sequence). The CDR3 nucleotides read TGTGCCAGCAGCTTAATGGGTCTCCCAGATACGCAGTATTTT. Translation gives CASSLMGLPDTQYF.

Worth noting for this clone: This sample also contains other DNA sequences that code for the same CDR3. This chain joins TRBV5-1 and TRBJ2-1, with D perhaps TRBD2 (5 bases). From germline, CDR1 is SGHRS and CDR2 YFSETQ. The CDR3 length is 14 residues. V was shortened by 0 bases and J by 2 bases, with 6 bases between the two germline ends. The CDR3 coding sequence is TGCGCCAGCAGCTTGGGGGGAGCCTACAATGAGCAGTTCTTC. It encodes CASSLGGAYNEQFF.

This clone was picked up one time. The chain has TRBV7-8 and TRBJ1-6; 10 bases are a match to TRBD1. Germline loops: CDR1 SGHVS, CDR2 FQNEAQ. The V gene end was trimmed by 4 bases and the J gene end by 7 bases; junction bases not matched to a gene: 7. The CDR3 is 16 amino acids. The CDR3 is CASSWPLGQGNSPLHF. For the CDR3, the DNA is TGTGCCAGCAGCTGGCCGCTGGGACAGGGGAATTCACCCCTCCACTTT. Drawing the rest from reference TRBV7-8 and TRBJ1-6, the complete variable domain is GAGVSQSPRYKVAKRGQDVALRCDPISGHVSLFWYQQALGQGPEFLTYFQNEAQLDKSGLPSDRFFAERPEGSVSTLKIQRTQQEDSAVYLCASSWPLGQGNSPLHFGNGTRLTVT.

This clone was recorded a few times. V is TRBV30 and J is TRBJ1-1; tentatively, D is TRBD1 (6 bases). The CDR3 sequence is 13 residues long. The V end lost 5 bases, the J end lost 1 base, and 11 bases lay between the germline ends. Germline V lookup: CDR1 GTSNPN, CDR2 SVGIG (reference sequence). The CDR3: CAWGKGGNTEAFF. In DNA form, the CDR3 reads TGTGCCTGGGGAAAAGGGGGGAACACTGAAGCTTTCTTT.